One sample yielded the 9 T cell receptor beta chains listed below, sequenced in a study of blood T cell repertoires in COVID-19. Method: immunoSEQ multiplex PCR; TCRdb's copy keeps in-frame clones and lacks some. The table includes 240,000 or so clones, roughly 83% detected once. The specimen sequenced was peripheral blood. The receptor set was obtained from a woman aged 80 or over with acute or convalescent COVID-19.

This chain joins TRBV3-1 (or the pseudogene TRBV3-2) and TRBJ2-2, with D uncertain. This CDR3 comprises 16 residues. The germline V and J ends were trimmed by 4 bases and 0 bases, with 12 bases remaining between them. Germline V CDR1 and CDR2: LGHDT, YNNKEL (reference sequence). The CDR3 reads CASSPFLDSNTGELFF. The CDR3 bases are TGTGCCAGCAGCCCCTTCCTAGACTCGAACACCGGGGAGCTGTTTTTT.

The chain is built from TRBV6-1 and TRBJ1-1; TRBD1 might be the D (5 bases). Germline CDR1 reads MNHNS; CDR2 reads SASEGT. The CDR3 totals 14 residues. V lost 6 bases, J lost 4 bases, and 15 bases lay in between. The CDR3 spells CASSPGGGATEAFF. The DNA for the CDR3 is TGTGCCAGCAGCCCCGGCGGAGGGGCCACTGAAGCTTTCTTT.

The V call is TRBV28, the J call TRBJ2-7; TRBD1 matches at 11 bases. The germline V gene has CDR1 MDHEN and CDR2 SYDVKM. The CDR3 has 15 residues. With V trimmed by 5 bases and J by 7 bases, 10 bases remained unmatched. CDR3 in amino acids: CASSPNGQGAGEQYF. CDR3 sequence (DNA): TGTGCCAGCAGTCCCAACGGACAGGGGGCGGGTGAGCAGTACTTC.

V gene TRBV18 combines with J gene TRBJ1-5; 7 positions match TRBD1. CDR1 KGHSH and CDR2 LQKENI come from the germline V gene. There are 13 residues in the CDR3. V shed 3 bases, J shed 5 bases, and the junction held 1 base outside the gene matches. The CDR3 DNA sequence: TGTGCCAGCTCACCCCAGGGGGATCAGCCCCAGCATTTT. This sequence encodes CASSPQGDQPQHF. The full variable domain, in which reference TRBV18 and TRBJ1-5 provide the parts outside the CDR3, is NAGVMQNPRHLVRRRGQEARLRCSPMKGHSHVYWYRQLPEEGLKFMVYLQKENIIDESGMPKERFSAEFPKEGPSILRIQQVVRGDSAAYFCASSPQGDQPQHFGDGTRLSIL.

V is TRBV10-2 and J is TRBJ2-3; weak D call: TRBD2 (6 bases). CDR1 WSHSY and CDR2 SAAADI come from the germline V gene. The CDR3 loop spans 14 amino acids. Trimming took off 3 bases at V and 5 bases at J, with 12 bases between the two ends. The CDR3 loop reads CASSEGGAQDTQYF. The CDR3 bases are TGCGCCAGCAGTGAAGGCGGGGCTCAAGATACGCAGTATTTT.

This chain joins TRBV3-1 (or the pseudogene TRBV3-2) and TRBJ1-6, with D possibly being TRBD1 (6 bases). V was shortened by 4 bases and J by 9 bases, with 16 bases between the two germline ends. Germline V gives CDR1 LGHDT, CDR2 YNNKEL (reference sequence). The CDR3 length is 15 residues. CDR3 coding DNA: TGTGCCAGCAGCCCCCGGGGGGGGCTGTTTTCACCCCTCCACTTT. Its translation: CASSPRGGLFSPLHF.

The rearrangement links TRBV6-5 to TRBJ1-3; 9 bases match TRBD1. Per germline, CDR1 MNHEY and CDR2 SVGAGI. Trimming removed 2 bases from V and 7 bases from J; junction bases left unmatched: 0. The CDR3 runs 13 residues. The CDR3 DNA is TGTGCCAGCAGTTACGGACAGGGGAACACCATATATTTT. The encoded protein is CASSYGQGNTIYF.

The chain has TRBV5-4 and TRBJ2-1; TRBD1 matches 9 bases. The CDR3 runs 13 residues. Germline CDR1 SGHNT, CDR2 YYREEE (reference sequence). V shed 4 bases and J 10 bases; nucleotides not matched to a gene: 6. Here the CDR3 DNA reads TGTGCCAGCAGCATCGACAGGGGGACCGAGCAGTTCTTC. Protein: CASSIDRGTEQFF.

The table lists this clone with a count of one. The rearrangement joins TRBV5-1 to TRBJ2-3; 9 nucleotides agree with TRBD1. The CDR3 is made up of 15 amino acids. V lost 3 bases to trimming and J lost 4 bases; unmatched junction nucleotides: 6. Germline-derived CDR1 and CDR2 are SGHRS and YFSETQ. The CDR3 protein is CASSWDGTGPDTQYF. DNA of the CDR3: TGCGCCAGCAGCTGGGATGGGACAGGGCCAGATACGCAGTATTTT.